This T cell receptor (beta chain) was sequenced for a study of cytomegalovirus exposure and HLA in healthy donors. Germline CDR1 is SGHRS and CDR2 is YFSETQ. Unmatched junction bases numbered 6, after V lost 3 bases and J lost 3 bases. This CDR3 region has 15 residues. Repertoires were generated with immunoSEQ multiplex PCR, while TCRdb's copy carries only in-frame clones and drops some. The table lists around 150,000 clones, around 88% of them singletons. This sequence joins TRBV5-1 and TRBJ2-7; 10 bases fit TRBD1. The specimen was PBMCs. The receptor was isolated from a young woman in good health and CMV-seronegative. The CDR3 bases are TGCGCCAGCAGCTCCCCGACAGGGGGCAACTACGAGCAGTACTTC. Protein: CASSSPTGGNYEQYF.